The 5 T cell receptor beta chains in this list originate from one sample, sequenced in a study of cytomegalovirus exposure and HLA in healthy donors. Only in-frame clones appear in the TCRdb table, and some are missing; sequencing was by immunoSEQ multiplex PCR. The data show approximately 210,000 clones, approximately 86% seen once. The specimen sequenced was PBMCs. Receptors were obtained from a woman in her late teens or twenties in good health and CMV-seronegative.

This clone was found once. The chain carries TRBV27 and TRBJ2-1, with 9 bases matching TRBD2. Trimming removed 6 bases from V and 9 bases from J; junction bases left unmatched: 3. This CDR3 is built from 12 residues. In germline, CDR1 is MNHEY, CDR2 SMNVEV (reference sequence). The CDR3 DNA reads as TGTGCCAGCAGGCAACTAGCGGGTGAGCAGTTCTTC. Amino acids: CASRQLAGEQFF.

Written as DNA, the CDR3 is TGTGCCTGGACAAGCTCTGTTGACAATGAGCAGTTCTTC. Translating gives CAWTSSVDNEQFF. This sequence joins TRBV30 and TRBJ2-1; D unclear. Germline-derived CDR1 and CDR2 are GTSNPN and SVGIG (reference sequence). The CDR3 runs to 13 residues. Trimming removed 4 bases from V and 5 bases from J, with 12 bases in between. Full variable domain (outside the CDR3, taken from reference TRBV30 and TRBJ2-1): SQTIHQWPATLVQPVGSPLSLECTVEGTSNPNLYWYRQAAGRGLQLLFYSVGIGQISSEVPQNLSASRPQDRQFILSSKKLLLSDSGFYLCAWTSSVDNEQFFGPGTRLTVL.

The chain employs TRBV27 and TRBJ2-7; D is perhaps TRBD2 (6 bases). This CDR3 has 15 residues. Deletions cut 5 bases from V and 0 bases from J, with 14 bases between. The germline CDR1 and CDR2 sequences are MNHEY and SMNVEV (reference sequence). DNA for the CDR3: TGTGCCAGCAGTCCCGAGCGGGCGAGCTCCTACGAGCAGTACTTC. Translation: CASSPERASSYEQYF.

The J gene is TRBJ1-2, the V gene TRBV2; D unresolved. Between the trimmed V and J ends, which lost 9 bases and 4 bases, there was a span of 21 bases. Germline V gene lookup returns CDR1 SNHLY and CDR2 FYNNEI. The CDR3 runs to 15 residues. This CDR3 is CARNPNRARPYGYTF. DNA of the CDR3: TGTGCCAGGAACCCCAACAGAGCCCGACCCTATGGCTACACCTTC.

V and J are TRBV2 and TRBJ1-3, with D maybe TRBD1 (6 bases). Germline V gene sequence: CDR1 SNHLY, CDR2 FYNNEI. The V gene lost 6 bases and the J gene lost 1 base, with 13 bases spanning the gap. The CDR3 has 15 residues. CDR3 DNA: TGTGCCAGCAGGCCAGGGGCGAATTCTGGAAACACCATATATTTT. Translation gives CASRPGANSGNTIYF.